Each of the 8 T cell receptor beta chains below was sequenced from the same sample in a study of T cell responses to AZD1222 COVID-19 vaccine. Generated by immunoSEQ multiplex PCR, the TCRdb table keeps only in-frame clones and is missing some. Among some 180,000 clones listed, about 93% were seen once. This specimen consisted of peripheral blood, obtained 28 days after the second AZD1222 dose. These receptors were obtained from an adult who received the AZD1222 COVID-19 vaccine.

V and J are TRBV6-5 and TRBJ2-7; D ambiguous. CDR3 length: 16 residues. V dropped 0 bases and J dropped 7 bases, with 19 bases sitting between them. CDR1 and CDR2 from the germline V gene are MNHEY and SVGAGI. CDR3 amino acids: CASSYSAPTKFGEQYF. CDR3 sequence (DNA): TGTGCCAGCAGTTACTCGGCTCCAACGAAATTTGGGGAGCAGTACTTC.

The gene calls are TRBV18 and TRBJ1-2; D is perhaps TRBD1 (5 bases). Per the germline V gene, CDR1 is KGHSH and CDR2 is LQKENI. This CDR3 region has 15 residues. V lost 6 bases and J lost 6, with 20 bases in between. CDR3 region: CASSPEGQDSNGYTF. DNA for the CDR3: TGTGCCAGCTCGCCGGAGGGGCAGGATAGTAATGGCTACACCTTC.

The chain is built from TRBV5-4 and TRBJ1-4; D is ambiguous. Germline CDR1 SGHNT, CDR2 YYREEE (reference sequence). CDR3 length equals 14 residues. The V end was cut by 0 bases, the J end by 8 bases, with 11 bases between. In DNA, the CDR3 is TGTGCCAGCAGCTTGGTGGCGGACTCCGAAAAACTGTTTTTT. This translates into CASSLVADSEKLFF.

The chain couples TRBV27 to TRBJ2-6; the D gene is possibly TRBD2 (5 bases). V was shortened by 5 bases and J by 3 bases, with 11 bases between the two germline ends. The CDR3 spans 15 residues. CDR1 is MNHEY and CDR2 is SMNVEV in the germline V gene (reference sequence). In nucleotides, the CDR3 is TGTGCCAGCAGTACACTAGTCGTTGGGGCCAACGTCCTGACTTTC. It codes for CASSTLVVGANVLTF.

This clone was counted between two and nine times. The chain is built from TRBV5-5 and TRBJ2-7; possible D gene TRBD1, 5 bases. V was cut by 3 bases and J by 6 bases, with 13 bases left in between. Germline V gene data show CDR1 as SGHKS and CDR2 as YYEKEE (reference sequence). The CDR3 loop spans 13 amino acids. CDR3 nucleotide sequence: TGTGCCAGCAGCTGGGGCGGTAACGGCGAGCAGTACTTC. Translating gives CASSWGGNGEQYF.

This clone is a singleton in its sample. The chain has TRBV5-4 and TRBJ2-3; TRBD2 aligns across 9 bases. Germline V lookup: CDR1 SGHNT, CDR2 YYREEE (reference sequence). The CDR3 totals 18 residues. Germline trimming cut 0 bases from V and 5 bases from J; bases unmatched to any gene: 13. CDR3 in DNA: TGTGCCAGCAGCTTGGTGCGAGGACGCGGGAGGGTAGGAGATACGCAGTATTTT. It codes for CASSLVRGRGRVGDTQYF.

This clone showed up just once. J is TRBJ2-5 and V is TRBV5-4, with D unresolved. Germline CDR1 is SGHNT and CDR2 is YYREEE (reference sequence). This CDR3 has 14 residues. V gave up 0 bases and J gave up 2 bases, with 8 bases separating them. The CDR3 is CASSLEYQQETQYF. The DNA for the CDR3 is TGTGCCAGCAGCTTGGAGTACCAACAAGAGACCCAGTACTTC. Complete variable domain (other parts from reference TRBV5-4 and TRBJ2-5): ETGVTQSPTHLIKTRGQQVTLRCSSQSGHNTVSWYQQALGQGPQFIFQYYREEENGRGNFPPRFSGLQFPNYSSELNVNALELDDSALYLCASSLEYQQETQYFGPGTRLLVL.

This clone was seen only once. This sequence joins TRBV7-9 and TRBJ2-3; 8 bases fit TRBD1. Trimming cost V 1 base and J 2 bases; bases outside gene matches: 5. There are 16 residues in the CDR3. Germline loops: CDR1 SEHNR, CDR2 FQNEAQ (reference sequence). The CDR3 DNA sequence: TGTGCCAGCAGCTTAGGCCGGGACAGGTACACAGATACGCAGTATTTT. Translation: CASSLGRDRYTDTQYF.